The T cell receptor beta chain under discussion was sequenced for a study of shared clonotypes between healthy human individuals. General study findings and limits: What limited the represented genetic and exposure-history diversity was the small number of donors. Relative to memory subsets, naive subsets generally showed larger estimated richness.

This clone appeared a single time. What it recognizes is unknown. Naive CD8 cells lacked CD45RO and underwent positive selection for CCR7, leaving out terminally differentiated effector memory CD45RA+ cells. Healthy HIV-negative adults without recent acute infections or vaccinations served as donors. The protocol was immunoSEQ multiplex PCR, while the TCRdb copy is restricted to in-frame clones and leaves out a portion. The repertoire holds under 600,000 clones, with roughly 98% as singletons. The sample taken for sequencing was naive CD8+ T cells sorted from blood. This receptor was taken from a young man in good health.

As DNA, the CDR3 is TGTGCCAGCAGCTTCGTGGGACAGGGGCAAGAGACCCAGTACTTC. This codes for CASSFVGQGQETQYF. V gene TRBV5-4 combines with J gene TRBJ2-5; 10 bases fit TRBD1. The V segment lost 2 bases and the J segment 2 bases; nucleotides outside the gene matches: 3. CDR3 length: 15 residues. The germline gives CDR1 SGHNT, CDR2 YYREEE (reference sequence).